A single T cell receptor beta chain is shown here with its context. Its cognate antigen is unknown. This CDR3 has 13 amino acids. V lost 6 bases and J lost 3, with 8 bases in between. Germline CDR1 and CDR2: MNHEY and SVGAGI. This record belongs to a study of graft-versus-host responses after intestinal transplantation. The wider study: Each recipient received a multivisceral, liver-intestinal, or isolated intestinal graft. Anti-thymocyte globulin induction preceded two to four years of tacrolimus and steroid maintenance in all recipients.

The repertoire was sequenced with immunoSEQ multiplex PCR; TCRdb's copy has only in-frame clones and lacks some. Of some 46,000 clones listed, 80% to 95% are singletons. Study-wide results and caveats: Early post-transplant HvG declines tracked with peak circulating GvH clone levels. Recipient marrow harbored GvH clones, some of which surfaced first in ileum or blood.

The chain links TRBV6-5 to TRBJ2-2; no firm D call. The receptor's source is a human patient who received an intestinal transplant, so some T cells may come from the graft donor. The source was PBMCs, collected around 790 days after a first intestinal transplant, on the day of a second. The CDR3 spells CASRNADTGELFF. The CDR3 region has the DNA TGTGCCAGCAGGAACGCCGACACCGGGGAGCTGTTTTTT.